The 27 T cell receptor beta chains in this list originate from one sample, sequenced in a study of beta chain features in type 1 diabetes. Expressed TCRB transcripts were sequenced after all isolated RNA was converted to cDNA. Assay: immunoSEQ multiplex PCR; the TCRdb copy retains only in-frame clones and omits some. The table includes 620,000 or so clones, less than 20% detected once. Sequencing input: naive CD4+ T cells from blood. All receptors come from a man aged 18 to 35 in good health.

The V and J genes are TRBV7-9 and TRBJ1-5, with a tentative D call TRBD1 (6 bases). The CDR3 length is 15 residues. Germline V gene data show CDR1 as SEHNR and CDR2 as FQNEAQ (reference sequence). Trimming removed 2 bases from V and 5 bases from J, with 13 bases in between. In DNA form, the CDR3 reads TGTGCCAGCAGCTTAAATTCTGGGGGCGATCAGCCCCAGCATTTT. This codes for CASSLNSGGDQPQHF.

The genes are TRBV6-5 and TRBJ2-7; a weak D match, TRBD2 (6 bases). This CDR3 is built from 15 residues. Trimming pared 3 bases from V and 1 base from J, leaving 13 bases between. Per germline, CDR1 MNHEY and CDR2 SVGAGI. The CDR3: CASSYTGLKSYEQYF. For the CDR3, the DNA is TGTGCCAGCAGTTATACGGGACTTAAGTCCTACGAGCAGTACTTC.

Points on this clone: The identical CDR3 is also encoded by other nucleotide sequences in the sample. The V gene is TRBV7-9, the J gene TRBJ2-5; 10 nucleotides line up with TRBD1. Germline V gene data show CDR1 as SEHNR and CDR2 as FQNEAQ (reference sequence). V was clipped by 3 bases and J by 5 bases; unmatched bases: 3. This CDR3 region has 14 residues. CDR3: CASSLGQGKETQYF. CDR3 in DNA: TGTGCCAGCAGCTTGGGACAGGGGAAGGAGACCCAGTACTTC.

The J gene is TRBJ2-2, the V gene TRBV28, with D tentatively TRBD1 (5 bases). The CDR3 covers 16 residues. Germline V gene lookup returns CDR1 MDHEN and CDR2 SYDVKM. The V and J ends lost 5 bases and 3 bases respectively, with 16 bases between them. The CDR3 sequence: CASSLRTRSDTGELFF. The DNA of the CDR3 is TGTGCCAGCAGTCTCCGGACAAGGTCCGACACCGGGGAGCTGTTTTTT.

This clone was seen more than once but under ten times. The chain's CDR3 is CASRQHPAGVNEQYF. The CDR3 nucleotides are TGTGCCAGCAGACAGCATCCAGCGGGAGTCAACGAGCAGTACTTC. The chain combines TRBV6-5 with TRBJ2-7, with 8 bases fitting TRBD2. Per germline, CDR1 MNHEY and CDR2 SVGAGI. V lost 6 bases, J lost 5 bases, and 12 bases stayed unmatched. This CDR3 comprises 15 residues.

Worth noting for this clone: Other DNA variants within this sample encode the same CDR3. The V and J genes are TRBV7-2 and TRBJ1-5; 8 nucleotides line up with TRBD1. There are 14 residues in the CDR3. The junction had 2 bases not matched to a gene; V was cut back by 5 bases and J by 2 bases. The germline V gene encodes CDR1 SGHTA and CDR2 FQGNSA. The CDR3 loop reads CASSLQGGNQPQHF. In DNA, the CDR3 is TGTGCCAGCAGCCTACAGGGGGGCAATCAGCCCCAGCATTTT.

The chain employs TRBV28 and TRBJ2-3, with 15 bases lining up with TRBD2. Germline V lookup: CDR1 MDHEN, CDR2 SYDVKM. The CDR3 is 15 amino acids. The V gene end was trimmed by 10 bases and the J gene end by 6 bases; junction bases not matched to a gene: 8. Written as DNA, the CDR3 is TGTGCCACCGAAGGACTAGCGGGAGGGGGTGATACGCAGTATTTT. Translating gives CATEGLAGGGDTQYF.

This clone was counted many times. The chain has TRBV10-3 and TRBJ2-1; the match to TRBD2 covers 8 bases. Germline V gene data show CDR1 as ENHRY and CDR2 as SYGVKD. The junction had 3 bases not matched to a gene; V was cut back by 7 bases and J by 4 bases. CDR3 length: 13 amino acids. The CDR3: CAIMSSGYNEQFF. The DNA for the CDR3 is TGTGCCATCATGTCTAGCGGGTACAATGAGCAGTTCTTC.

This clone came up a few times. The rearrangement links TRBV5-6 to TRBJ1-2; D is ambiguous. The CDR3 runs 12 residues. Germline V gene sequence: CDR1 SGHDT, CDR2 YYEEEE. Trimming took 7 bases from V and 4 from J, leaving 11 bases between them. DNA of the CDR3: TGTGCCAGCGTGGACCGGGCCTATGGCTACACCTTC. Protein product: CASVDRAYGYTF.

This clone has only a few counts. The chain is built from TRBV19 and TRBJ2-7; no reliable D call. Deletions cut 0 bases from V and 5 bases from J, with 5 bases between. CDR1 and CDR2 from the germline V gene are LNHDA and SQIVND (reference sequence). There are 12 residues in the CDR3. The CDR3 protein is CASSIEGNEQYF. The CDR3 DNA reads as TGTGCCAGTAGTATAGAAGGAAACGAGCAGTACTTC.

The chain couples TRBV28 to TRBJ1-5; D is undetermined. Germline CDR1 is MDHEN and CDR2 is SYDVKM. CDR3 length equals 13 residues. Trimming shortened V by 6 bases and J by 0 bases, and 6 bases separated the two germline ends. The CDR3 sequence is CASRGNSNQPQHF. CDR3 nucleotides: TGTGCCAGCAGAGGTAATAGCAATCAGCCCCAGCATTTT.

The sample holds many counts of this clone. V is TRBV23-1 and J is TRBJ2-1, with 7 bases aligning to TRBD1. TRBV23-1 counts as an open reading frame of uncertain function. CDR3 size: 16 residues. V dropped 1 base and J dropped 13; count of bases not matched to a gene: 16. CDR3 loop: CASSQLKAGGGRCQFF. Written as DNA, the CDR3 is TGCGCCAGCAGTCAATTGAAGGCAGGGGGTGGGCGATGCCAGTTCTTC.

The chain carries TRBV18 and TRBJ1-1, with D hard to call. This CDR3 has 13 amino acids. V lost 6 bases to trimming and J lost 1 base, with 9 bases between them. Looked up from germline, CDR1 is KGHSH and CDR2 is LQKENI. CDR3 region: CASSNTANTEAFF. The CDR3 region has the DNA TGTGCCAGCTCGAACACAGCGAACACTGAAGCTTTCTTT. Using reference TRBV18 and TRBJ1-1 for the parts outside the CDR3, the full variable domain is NAGVMQNPRHLVRRRGQEARLRCSPMKGHSHVYWYRQLPEEGLKFMVYLQKENIIDESGMPKERFSAEFPKEGPSILRIQQVVRGDSAAYFCASSNTANTEAFFGQGTRLTVV.

The chain has TRBV11-1 and TRBJ2-1; weak D call: TRBD1 (6 bases). The germline CDR1 and CDR2 sequences are SGHAT and FQDESV (reference sequence). The CDR3 covers 13 residues. Trimming stripped 2 bases from V and 6 bases from J, with 8 bases between. Here the CDR3 DNA reads TGTGCCAGCAGCTTACAGGGGAGCAATGAGCAGTTCTTC. Its translation: CASSLQGSNEQFF.

This chain uses TRBV4-3 with TRBJ2-3, with 10 bases aligning to TRBD2. The V gene's germline CDR1 is LGHNA and CDR2 YSLEER. The length of the CDR3 is 19 residues. Trimming took 3 bases from V and 0 from J; bases not matched to a gene: 12. DNA of the CDR3: TGCGCCAGCAGCCACCGGTTGTTTAGGACTAGCGGTAGCACAGATACGCAGTATTTT. This gives the protein CASSHRLFRTSGSTDTQYF.

This clone was seen a few times. V is TRBV18 and J is TRBJ2-3; D call uncertain. The CDR3 has 16 amino acids. V was trimmed by 5 bases and J by 2 bases, leaving 17 bases between them. The germline CDR1 and CDR2 sequences are KGHSH and LQKENI. CDR3 region: CASSMQERITTDTQYF. The DNA for the CDR3 is TGTGCCAGCTCAATGCAGGAGCGAATAACCACAGATACGCAGTATTTT.

This clone was recorded a few times. J is TRBJ2-7 and V is TRBV12-5, with unresolved D. Germline V gene data show CDR1 as LGHNT and CDR2 as FRNRAP. V was pared by 6 bases and J by 2 bases, with 8 bases between. This CDR3 spans 12 amino acids. CDR3 protein: CASGWNPYEQYF. The CDR3 bases are TGTGCTAGTGGCTGGAATCCCTACGAGCAGTACTTC.

The CDR3 sequence: CASSLGQFNYGYTF. For the CDR3, the DNA is TGTGCCAGCAGCTTAGGTCAGTTCAACTATGGCTACACCTTC. The chain links TRBV7-2 to TRBJ1-2; D is unresolved. CDR1 is SGHTA, CDR2 FQGNSA, per germline. The CDR3 has 14 amino acids. Trimming stripped 1 base from V and 2 bases from J, with 8 bases between.

This sequence joins TRBV15 and TRBJ1-1, with D hard to call. Trimming removed 0 bases from V and 1 base from J, with 15 bases in between. CDR3 length: 17 residues. Germline-derived CDR1 and CDR2 are LNHNV and YYDKDF (reference sequence). Written as DNA, the CDR3 is TGTGCCACCAGCAGAGATAAGAGGAGGGTAGAGAACACTGAAGCTTTCTTT. It specifies CATSRDKRRVENTEAFF. Based on the CDR3 plus reference TRBV15 and TRBJ1-1, the full variable domain is DAMVIQNPRYQVTQFGKPVTLSCSQTLNHNVMYWYQQKSSQAPKLLFHYYDKDFNNEADTPDNFQSRRPNTSFCFLDIRSPGLGDTAMYLCATSRDKRRVENTEAFFGQGTRLTVV.

The J gene is TRBJ2-6, the V gene TRBV19; 7 bases line up with TRBD1. Unmatched junction bases numbered 0, after V lost 5 bases and J lost 2 bases. Germline V lookup: CDR1 LNHDA, CDR2 SQIVND (reference sequence). CDR3 size: 14 residues. This CDR3 is CASSGTAGANVLTF. CDR3 in DNA: TGTGCCAGTAGTGGGACAGCTGGGGCCAACGTCCTGACTTTC. The full variable domain, rest sourced from reference TRBV19 and TRBJ2-6, is DGGITQSPKYLFRKEGQNVTLSCEQNLNHDAMYWYRQDPGQGLRLIYYSQIVNDFQKGDIAEGYSVSREKKESFPLTVTSAQKNPTAFYLCASSGTAGANVLTFGAGSRLTVL.

This clone has just a few counts. The chain couples TRBV7-9 to TRBJ1-3, with a possible D match to TRBD1 (5 bases). V was clipped by 3 bases and J by 4 bases, with 10 bases between them. In germline, CDR1 is SEHNR, CDR2 FQNEAQ (reference sequence). This CDR3 spans 14 amino acids. CDR3 coding DNA: TGTGCCAGCAGCTTGGACGGGACGGGAAACACCATATATTTT. Amino acid sequence: CASSLDGTGNTIYF.

This clone has only a few counts. The V call is TRBV7-2, the J call TRBJ2-3; D is possibly TRBD1 (6 bases). V was shortened by 5 bases and J by 5 bases, with 20 bases between the two germline ends. CDR3 size: 16 residues. Germline CDR1 and CDR2: SGHTA and FQGNSA. The CDR3 DNA reads TGTGCCAGCAGCCCATCGGTGGGTTTAGGGGGAGATACGCAGTATTTT. Its protein is CASSPSVGLGGDTQYF.

The table lists this clone with a few counts. Other DNA variants within this sample encode the same CDR3. The J gene is TRBJ2-2, the V gene TRBV6-5; D is possibly TRBD1 or TRBD2 (5 bases each). Germline lookup yields CDR1 MNHEY and CDR2 SVGAGI. This CDR3 has 13 residues. Trimming shortened V by 3 bases and J by 4 bases, and 6 bases separated the two germline ends. The CDR3 reads CASSYGGTGELFF. The CDR3 coding sequence is TGTGCCAGCAGTTATGGGGGCACCGGGGAGCTGTTTTTT.

The V call is TRBV2, the J call TRBJ2-6; 7 bases map to TRBD1. V dropped 5 bases and J dropped 2; count of bases not matched to a gene: 12. The CDR3 is 18 residues long. Germline CDR1 SNHLY, CDR2 FYNNEI. The CDR3 loop is CASSKSQGVPTGANVLTF. In DNA form, the CDR3 reads TGTGCCAGCAGTAAATCTCAGGGGGTTCCCACTGGGGCCAACGTCCTGACTTTC.

The sample holds a few counts of this clone. V is TRBV29-1 and J is TRBJ2-1; perhaps TRBD2 as D (6 bases). Trimming stripped 7 bases from V and 2 bases from J, with 15 bases between. The CDR3 extends over 14 amino acids. From germline, CDR1 is SQVTM and CDR2 ANQGSEA. CDR3 protein: CSALGREPYNEQFF. The CDR3 nucleotides read TGCAGCGCCTTGGGGCGGGAACCCTACAATGAGCAGTTCTTC.

V and J are TRBV7-3 and TRBJ2-3, with D unclear. Germline V CDR1 and CDR2: SGHTA, FQGTGA. The V and J ends lost 5 bases and 1 base respectively, with 7 bases between them. The CDR3 sequence is 13 residues long. CDR3 sequence (DNA): TGTGCCAGCAGCCCTAGGGGCACAGATACGCAGTATTTT. This gives the protein CASSPRGTDTQYF.

This clone came up a few times. The chain links TRBV7-9 to TRBJ2-1; D is undetermined. This CDR3 comprises 14 residues. From germline, CDR1 is SEHNR and CDR2 FQNEAQ (reference sequence). Trimming left V 1 base short and J 12 bases short, with 16 bases between. CDR3 amino acids: CASSLGRIGQAQFF. The DNA for the CDR3 is TGTGCCAGCAGCTTAGGACGGATCGGGCAGGCGCAGTTCTTC.